This T cell receptor (beta chain) emerged from a study of PD-L1 blockade in urothelial cancer. About the study: Twenty-five of the 29 patients were men with bladder-origin urothelial cancer. Before enrollment, 0 to 3 chemotherapy regimens had been given to patients. Blood analyses occurred 3 weeks (second dose) and 6 weeks post treatment start. The median T cell count in blood samples was more than 110,000.

The repertoire was sequenced with immunoSEQ multiplex PCR; TCRdb's copy has only in-frame clones and lacks some. The sample consists of about 52,000 clones, roughly 75% of them appearing once. The CDR3 loop spans 18 amino acids. Trimming stripped 5 bases from V and 0 bases from J, with 20 bases between. Germline V CDR1 and CDR2: SGHTA, FQGTGA. Stated time point: pretreatment peripheral blood. This sample comprised PBMCs, obtained around atezolizumab (anti-PD-L1) treatment. The gene calls are TRBV7-3 and TRBJ2-1; D unclear. This receptor was identified in a man aged 65 to 79 with urothelial cancer. The CDR3 DNA reads as TGTGCCAGCAGCCTAATCCCCGCGCCACTGAGCTCCTACAATGAGCAGTTCTTC. Translated: CASSLIPAPLSSYNEQFF.